This T cell receptor (beta chain) was sequenced in a study of early T cells in non-severe SARS-CoV-2 infection. Broader study findings: Private and CD4 specificities were missed by VDJdb matching, which favored anti-spike CD8 responses.

This clonotype showed up many times. Antigen: not known. Unique molecular identifiers tagged individual cDNA molecules. TCRdb independently ran MiXCR on the 5' RACE reads; one entry per CDR3 protein. The data show around 31,000 distinct CDR3 sequences, with about 5.7% seen just once and 5.5% to 8% held by the top ten. There are 15 residues in the CDR3. J lost 3 bases, V lost 2 bases, and 3 bases had no gene match. Germline lookup yields CDR1 MDHEN and CDR2 SYDVKM. The chain has TRBV28 and TRBJ1-4; 7 bases map to TRBD1. Sequenced input: whole blood. The receptor was isolated from an adult who was a healthcare worker with PCR-confirmed SARS-CoV-2 infection or an uninfected control (not recorded which). In DNA form, the CDR3 reads TGTGCCAGCAGTTTAGACAGGGCGGCTAATGAAAAACTGTTTTTT. Protein product: CASSLDRAANEKLFF.